The 10 T cell receptor beta chains in this list originate from one sample, sequenced in a study of T cells after yellow fever vaccination. TCRdb reprocessed the 5' RACE reads with MiXCR, giving one entry per CDR3 protein. The sample includes about 350,000 distinct CDR3 sequences, around 8.1% of them seen just once. Specimen: PBMCs, collected approximately 40 days after the first yellow fever vaccination. The receptors stem from a man aged 18 to 30 who received the YFV17D yellow fever vaccine.

This clonotype occurred a few times. The chain has TRBV28 and TRBJ1-2, with a possible D match to TRBD1 (6 bases). The V end was cut by 7 bases, the J end by 10 bases, with 16 bases between. The CDR3 consists of 12 residues. Germline V gene sequence: CDR1 MDHEN, CDR2 SYDVKM. The CDR3 region has the DNA TGTGCCAGCACCCCGTCGGGGGGGCCCTACACCTTC. Encoded protein: CASTPSGGPYTF.

This clonotype showed up many times. V and J are TRBV4-1 and TRBJ2-5, with TRBD1 matching 8 bases. Germline loops: CDR1 MGHRA, CDR2 YSYEKL. The V and J ends lost 2 bases and 6 bases, in that order; junction bases with no gene match: 5. This CDR3 is 14 amino acids long. The CDR3 loop reads CASSQPTGGKTQYF. CDR3 nucleotide sequence: TGCGCCAGCAGCCAACCTACAGGGGGGAAGACCCAGTACTTC.

This clonotype was observed many times. The chain recombines TRBV12-3 or TRBV12-4 with TRBJ1-2, with 7 bases aligning to TRBD1. The CDR3 loop spans 12 amino acids. After removal of 7 bases from V and 4 bases from J, the junction contained 3 bases not matched to a gene. This chain's CDR3 is CASTTGVYGYTF. CDR3 nucleotide sequence: TGTGCCAGCACCACAGGGGTCTATGGCTACACCTTC.

This clonotype was observed a handful of times. The chain employs TRBV3-1 and TRBJ1-1; D might be TRBD1 (5 bases). Germline assignment: CDR1 LGHDT and CDR2 YNNKEL (reference sequence). The CDR3 spans 17 residues. Trimming took 1 base from V and 1 from J, leaving 16 bases between them. CDR3 in DNA: TGTGCCAGCAGCCAAGGGGCCCGAGGAGGGGCGAACACTGAAGCTTTCTTT. Encoded protein: CASSQGARGGANTEAFF.

V and J are TRBV28 and TRBJ2-5; tentatively, D is TRBD1 or TRBD2 (5 bases each). This CDR3 comprises 14 residues. The germline gives CDR1 MDHEN, CDR2 SYDVKM. V was cut by 3 bases and J by 0 bases, with 8 bases left in between. This CDR3 reads CASSFGGNQETQYF. CDR3 DNA sequence: TGTGCCAGCAGTTTTGGGGGAAACCAAGAGACCCAGTACTTC.

This clonotype was counted between two and nine times. This rearrangement joins TRBV7-6 to TRBJ2-7, with D possibly matching TRBD1 (6 bases). CDR3 length equals 16 residues. V was trimmed by 1 base and J by 7 bases, leaving 20 bases between them. CDR1 and CDR2 (germline): SGHVS, FNYEAQ. The DNA of the CDR3 is TGTGCCAGCAGCTTAGGAGGGGGACCCCTATCTCGAGAGCAGTACTTC. Translating gives CASSLGGGPLSREQYF. Variable domain in full (rest from reference TRBV7-6 and TRBJ2-7): GAGVSQSPRYKVTKRGQDVALRCDPISGHVSLYWYRQALGQGPEFLTYFNYEAQQDKSGLPNDRFSAERPEGSISTLTIQRTEQRDSAMYRCASSLGGGPLSREQYFGPGTRLTVT.

This clonotype was seen only a few times. This chain joins TRBV20-1 and TRBJ2-7, with D possibly being TRBD2 (5 bases). With 6 bases removed from V and 0 bases from J, the gap between germline ends came to 12 bases. CDR3 length: 13 residues. Germline lookup yields CDR1 DFQATT and CDR2 SNEGSKA (reference sequence). CDR3 nucleotides: TGCAGTGCAACCACGGGGAGCTCCTACGAGCAGTACTTC. Translated: CSATTGSSYEQYF.

The chain has TRBV25-1 and TRBJ2-3; 7 positions agree with TRBD2. CDR1 and CDR2 (germline): MGHDK, SYGVNS. V lost 5 bases, J lost 4 bases, and 6 bases stayed unmatched. The CDR3 totals 14 residues. CDR3 nucleotides: TGTGCCAGCAGTAGACGACTAGCCGCAGATACGCAGTATTTT. Its protein product is CASSRRLAADTQYF.

The chain carries TRBV7-3 and TRBJ2-3; TRBD2 agrees at 7 bases. This CDR3 contains 16 residues. The germline gives CDR1 SGHTA, CDR2 FQGTGA. The ends lost 5 bases at V and 2 bases at J; junction bases unmatched: 10. CDR3 bases: TGTGCCAGCAGCCCAACCCCGGGACTACTCACAGATACGCAGTATTTT. Translation: CASSPTPGLLTDTQYF.

The chain joins TRBV5-1 to TRBJ2-5, with 9 bases identical to TRBD2. The J segment lost 3 bases and the V segment lost 6 bases, leaving 9 bases of the junction unmatched. The length of the CDR3 is 15 residues. Germline V gene sequence: CDR1 SGHRS, CDR2 YFSETQ. The CDR3 sequence is CASTRSGGFEETQYF. As DNA, the CDR3 is TGCGCCAGCACGCGAAGCGGGGGGTTCGAAGAGACCCAGTACTTC.